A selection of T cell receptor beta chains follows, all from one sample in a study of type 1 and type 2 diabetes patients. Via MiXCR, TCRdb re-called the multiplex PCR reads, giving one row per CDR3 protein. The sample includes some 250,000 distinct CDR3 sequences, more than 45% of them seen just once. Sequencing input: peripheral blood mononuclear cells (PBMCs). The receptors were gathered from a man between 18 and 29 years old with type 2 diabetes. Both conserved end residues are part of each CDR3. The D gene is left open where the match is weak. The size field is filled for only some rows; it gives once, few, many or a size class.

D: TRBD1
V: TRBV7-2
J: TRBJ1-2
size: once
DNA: TGTGCCAGCAGCCCCCCGGGACAGGGGGACTATGGCTACACCTTC
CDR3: CASSPPGQGDYGYTF

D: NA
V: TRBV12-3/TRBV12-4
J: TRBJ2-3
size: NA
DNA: TGTGCCAGCAGACTGAGGGTCGATACGCAGTATTTT
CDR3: CASRLRVDTQYF

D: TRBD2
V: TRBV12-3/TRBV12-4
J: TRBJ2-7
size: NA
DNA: TGTGCCAGCAGCATGCGGGAGGGCCTATCCTACGAGCAGTACTTC
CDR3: CASSMREGLSYEQYF

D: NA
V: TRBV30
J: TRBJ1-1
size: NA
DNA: TGTGCCTGGGCGGGGTGGTATGCTGAAGCTTTCTTT
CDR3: CAWAGWYAEAFF

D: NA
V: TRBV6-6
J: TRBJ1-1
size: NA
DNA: TGTGCCAGCAGACGCCAAATCATGAACACTGAAGCTTTCTTT
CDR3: CASRRQIMNTEAFF

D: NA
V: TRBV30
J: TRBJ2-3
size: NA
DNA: TGTGCCTGGAGTTGGGCTAGCTATAGCACAGATACGCAGTATTTT
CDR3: CAWSWASYSTDTQYF

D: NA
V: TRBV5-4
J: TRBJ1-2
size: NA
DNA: TGTGCCAGCACTACCGGGGCACAAGGCTACACCTTC
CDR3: CASTTGAQGYTF

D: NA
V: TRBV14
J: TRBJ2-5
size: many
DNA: TGTGCCAGCAGCCAAGGCTCTGGGAACCAAGAGACCCAGTACTTC
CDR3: CASSQGSGNQETQYF

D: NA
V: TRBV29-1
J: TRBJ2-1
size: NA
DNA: TGCAGCGTGAAGGAGTACAATAAGCAGTTCTTC
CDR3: CSVKEYNKQFF

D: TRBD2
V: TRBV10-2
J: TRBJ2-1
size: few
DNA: TGCGCCAGCAGTGACCCGGGACTAGCGGGGATGTACAATGAGCAGTTCTTC
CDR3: CASSDPGLAGMYNEQFF

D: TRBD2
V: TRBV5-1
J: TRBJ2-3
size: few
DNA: TGCGCCAGCAGCTTGGGCGGAGCGGGGGTTACAGATACGCAGTATTTT
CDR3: CASSLGGAGVTDTQYF

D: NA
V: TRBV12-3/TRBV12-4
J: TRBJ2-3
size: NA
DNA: TGTGCCAGCAGTTCCTTTGGATGGAGTCCTAGCACAGATACGCAGTATTTT
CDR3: CASSSFGWSPSTDTQYF

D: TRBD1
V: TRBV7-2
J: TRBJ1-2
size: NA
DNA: TGTGCCAGCAGCCCGAACAGGGGATCGCGTGGCTACACCTTC
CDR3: CASSPNRGSRGYTF

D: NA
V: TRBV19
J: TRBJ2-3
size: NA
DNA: TGTGCCAGTAGTATAGCCAACGGCGCAGATACGCAGTATTTT
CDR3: CASSIANGADTQYF

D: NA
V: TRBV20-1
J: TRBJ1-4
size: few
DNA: TGCAGTGCTAGCCCCCAGGAAAAACTGTTTTTT
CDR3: CSASPQEKLFF

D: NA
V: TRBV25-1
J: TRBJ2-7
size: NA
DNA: TGTGCCAGCAGTGGGACGGTCGCGGGCGAGCAGTACTTC
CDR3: CASSGTVAGEQYF

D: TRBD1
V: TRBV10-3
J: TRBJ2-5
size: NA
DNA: TGTGCCATCAGTGGGACAGGAGAAGAGACCCAGTACTTC
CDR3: CAISGTGEETQYF

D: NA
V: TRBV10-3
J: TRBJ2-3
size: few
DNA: TGTGCCATCAGTGAGCCCTCCGCGCGGTCCACAGATACGCAGTATTTT
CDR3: CAISEPSARSTDTQYF

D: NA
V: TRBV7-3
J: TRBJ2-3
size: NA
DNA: TGTGCCAGCAGCGACGGAGTGGGGCGGGATCAAGATACGCAGTATTTT
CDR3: CASSDGVGRDQDTQYF

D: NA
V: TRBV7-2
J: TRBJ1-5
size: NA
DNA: TGTGCCAGTAGTTCCCTTTTTAGCGGGGTAAATCAGCCCCAGCATTTT
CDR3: CASSSLFSGVNQPQHF

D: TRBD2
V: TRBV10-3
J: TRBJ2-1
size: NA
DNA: TGTGCCATCAGTGCCGGCGGGGGACGCTACAATGAGCAGTTCTTC
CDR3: CAISAGGGRYNEQFF

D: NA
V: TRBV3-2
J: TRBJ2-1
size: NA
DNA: TGTGCCAGCAGCCACCTTCGACCCTGGGGATCCTACAATGAGCAGTTCTTC
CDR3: CASSHLRPWGSYNEQFF

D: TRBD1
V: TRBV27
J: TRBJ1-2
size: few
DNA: TGTGCCAGCAGTTGGGACAGGTCTAACTATGGCTACACCTTC
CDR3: CASSWDRSNYGYTF

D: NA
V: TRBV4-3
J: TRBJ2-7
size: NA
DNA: TGCGCCAGCAGCCAAGCATGGACGGGGAAGGCCTACGAGCAGTACTTC
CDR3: CASSQAWTGKAYEQYF

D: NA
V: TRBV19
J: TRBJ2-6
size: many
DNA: TGTGCCAGTAGTATAGGGTGGCGACAGACTGGGGCCAACGTCCTGACTTTC
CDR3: CASSIGWRQTGANVLTF

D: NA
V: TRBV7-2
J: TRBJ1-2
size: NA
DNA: TGTGCCTGCAGTTTGGCAGGCGGGGGCTACACCTTC
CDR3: CACSLAGGGYTF

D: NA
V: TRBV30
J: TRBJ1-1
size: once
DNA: TGTGCCTGGGCCTACACCCACACTGAAGCTTTCTTT
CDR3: CAWAYTHTEAFF

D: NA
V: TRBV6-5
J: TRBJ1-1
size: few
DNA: TGTGCCAGCAGTACCCCGACGGGACTGAACACTGAAGCTTTCTTT
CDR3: CASSTPTGLNTEAFF

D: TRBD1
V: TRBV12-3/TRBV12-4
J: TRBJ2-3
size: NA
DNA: TGTGCCAGCAGCGTAGTTGACAGGGGGCTCTCAGATACGCAGTATTTT
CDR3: CASSVVDRGLSDTQYF

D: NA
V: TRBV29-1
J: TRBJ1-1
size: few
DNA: TGCAGCGTAACTAGAATGAACACTGAAGCTTTCTTT
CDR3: CSVTRMNTEAFF

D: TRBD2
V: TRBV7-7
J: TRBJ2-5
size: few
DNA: TGTGCTAGCAGCTTAGCTCCGGGGGGAGAGACCCAGTACTTC
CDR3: CASSLAPGGETQYF

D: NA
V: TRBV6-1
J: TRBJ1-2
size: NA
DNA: TGTGCCAGCAGCGAAGGGGAGCTGGGGGCTTATGGCTACACCTTC
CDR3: CASSEGELGAYGYTF

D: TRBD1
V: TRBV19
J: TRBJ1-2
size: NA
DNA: TGTGCCAGTAGTATACTCTGGCCCGGGACAGACTCTAACCTCGTCTATGGCCACACCTTC
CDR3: CASSILWPGTDSNLVYGHTF

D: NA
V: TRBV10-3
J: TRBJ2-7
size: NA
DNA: TGTGCCATCAGTCCCTTGGGATCCTACGAGCAGTACTTC
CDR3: CAISPLGSYEQYF

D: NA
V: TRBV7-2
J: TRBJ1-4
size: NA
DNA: TGTGCCAGCAGCTTATCCGGGGGGGCCTCAACTAATGAAAAACTGTTTTTT
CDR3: CASSLSGGASTNEKLFF

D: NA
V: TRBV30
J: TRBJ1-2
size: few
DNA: TGTGCCTGGAGTCCGGGTTCTGGTAACTATGGCTACACCTTC
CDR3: CAWSPGSGNYGYTF

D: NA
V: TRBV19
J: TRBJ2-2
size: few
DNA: TGTGCCAGTAGTATTGCGGTGCGGGAAAACACCGGGGAGCTGTTTTTT
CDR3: CASSIAVRENTGELFF

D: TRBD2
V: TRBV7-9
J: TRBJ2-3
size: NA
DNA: TGTGCCAGCAGCTTAGAGGAGACTAGCGGCACAGATACGCAGTATTTT
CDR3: CASSLEETSGTDTQYF

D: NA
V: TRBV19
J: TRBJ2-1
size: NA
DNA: TGTGCCAGTACATCTCCGGAGTTCTACAATGAGCAGTTCTTC
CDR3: CASTSPEFYNEQFF

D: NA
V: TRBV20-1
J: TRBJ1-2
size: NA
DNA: TGCAGTGCTAGTTTTGCGGTCTATGGCTACACCTTC
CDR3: CSASFAVYGYTF

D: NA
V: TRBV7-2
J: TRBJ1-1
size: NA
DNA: TGTGCCAGCAGTGATGACGTGAACACTGAAGCTTTCTTT
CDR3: CASSDDVNTEAFF

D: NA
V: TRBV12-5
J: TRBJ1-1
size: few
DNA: TGTGCTAGTGGTTTGCTCGGGAACACTGAAGCTTTCTTT
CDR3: CASGLLGNTEAFF

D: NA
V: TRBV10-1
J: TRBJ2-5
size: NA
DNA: TGCGCCACCCAGGGGAACCAAGAGACCCAGTACTTC
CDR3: CATQGNQETQYF

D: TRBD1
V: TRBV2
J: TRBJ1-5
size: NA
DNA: TGTGCCAGCAGTTTGACCGGGACAGGGGTACAGCCCCAGCATTTT
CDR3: CASSLTGTGVQPQHF

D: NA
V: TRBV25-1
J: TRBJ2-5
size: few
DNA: TGTGCCAGCAGCGGTTGGGGAATGCAGTCTTTAGAGACCCAGTACTTC
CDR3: CASSGWGMQSLETQYF